This T cell receptor beta chain was recorded in a study of blood T cell repertoires in COVID-19. For the study at large: COVID-19 samples from acute and convalescent phases originated in the United States, Italy and Spain. PBMCs, B-cell-depleted T cells, or T cells provided the cDNA or gDNA that made up the material.

In the authors' workflow: Using reference gene primer amplification, nucleated cell counts were estimated. The method was immunoSEQ multiplex PCR; TCRdb's version includes in-frame clones alone and lacks a portion of them. For V, J and clone size, that table is used; D and trimming come from the DNA. The table has about 260,000 clones, 80% to 90% seen once. Trimming cost V 1 base and J 7 bases; bases outside gene matches: 21. The CDR3 is 21 amino acids. The germline CDR1 and CDR2 sequences are LGHNA and YSLEER. This receptor was identified in a woman between 40 and 50 years old who had recovered from COVID-19. The sequencing sample was made of peripheral blood. The chain has TRBV4-3 and TRBJ2-1; 11 bases map to TRBD2. CDR3 DNA: TGCGCCAGCAGCCAAGTTAAGGGGTCCTTAGCGGGGGGGATGTTAAGGAATGAGCAGTTCTTC. Translated: CASSQVKGSLAGGMLRNEQFF.